This TCR beta chain appears in the sequencing data of a study of blood T cell repertoires in COVID-19. At the level of the study: Both acute and convalescent COVID-19 samples were obtained from the United States, Italy and Spain.

V was cut by 8 bases and J by 1 base, with 14 bases left in between. CDR1 is MDHEN, CDR2 SYDVKM, per germline. The CDR3 is made up of 14 amino acids. Generated by immunoSEQ multiplex PCR, the TCRdb table keeps only in-frame clones and is missing some. Of around 250,000 clones in the sample, around 88% are singletons; the top ten hold approximately 4.1%. Sequenced: PBMCs or T cells enriched from blood (not recorded which). The origin of this receptor is a woman under 40 who had recovered from COVID-19. The chain combines TRBV28 with TRBJ1-1; TRBD1 might be the D (6 bases). CDR3 sequence reads: CASLQTGPNTEAFF. The CDR3 DNA follows: TGTGCCAGCCTCCAGACAGGCCCGAACACTGAAGCTTTCTTT.